A selection of T cell receptor beta chains follows, all from one sample in a study of blood T cell repertoires in COVID-19. This table comes from immunoSEQ multiplex PCR, and its TCRdb copy is limited to in-frame clones, with some not included. The sample records 50,000 to 55,000 clones, approximately 80% being singletons. The sequencing input was peripheral blood. These receptors all come from a man at least 80 years old with COVID-19, enrolled during active disease. Both conserved end residues are trimmed from each CDR3. Fields, in order: V gene, J gene, D gene, CDR3 protein. A D gene is named only where the DNA matches it firmly.

>TRBV21-1|TRBJ2-2|-
ASSTLLTGGELF
>TRBV7-2|TRBJ1-4|-
ASAGLTNEKLF
>TRBV5-4|TRBJ1-2|-
ASSTGAYGYT
>TRBV3-1/TRBV3-2|TRBJ1-2|-
ASSPEQGDYGYT
>TRBV24-1|TRBJ2-3|TRBD1
ATSDDRGLPDTQY
>TRBV19|TRBJ1-2|TRBD1
ASSVSGTGVYGYT
>TRBV6-1|TRBJ1-4|-
ASSEKGNRAEKLF
>TRBV28|TRBJ2-3|-
ASSAYVGGYTDTQY
>TRBV5-6|TRBJ2-5|-
ASSRQGGETQY
>TRBV19|TRBJ1-3|-
ASSIRTGGNTIY
>TRBV28|TRBJ1-2|-
ASRFGVSGYT
>TRBV30|TRBJ1-1|-
AWSVRMGRMNTEAF
>TRBV11-3|TRBJ1-1|-
ASSLAGRGNTEAF
>TRBV19|TRBJ1-5|TRBD1
ASSRTGEYNQPQH
>TRBV5-1|TRBJ2-7|TRBD2
ASSQLAGGPYEQY
>TRBV27|TRBJ2-1|TRBD2
ASSYTGLAYNEQF
>TRBV3-1/TRBV3-2|TRBJ1-2|-
ASSQGRLNYGYT